The following is a TCR beta chain sequence with its context. This specimen belongs to a study of blood T cell repertoires in COVID-19. This table comes from immunoSEQ multiplex PCR, and its TCRdb copy is limited to in-frame clones, with some not included. Of fewer than 75,000 clones listed, about 82% are singletons. V shed 4 bases and J shed 0 bases, with 10 bases lying between them. CDR1 and CDR2 from the germline V gene are SGHNT and YYREEE (reference sequence). This CDR3 contains 15 residues. This TCR was sampled from a human donor in a cohort sampled during active COVID-19. This sequence joins TRBV5-4 and TRBJ2-2; D might be TRBD1 (6 bases). Sequenced input: peripheral blood. The CDR3 nucleotides read TGTGCCAGCAGCCCGGACAGTACGAACACCGGGGAGCTGTTTTTT. Translation gives CASSPDSTNTGELFF. The whole variable domain, remainder taken from reference TRBV5-4 and TRBJ2-2, is ETGVTQSPTHLIKTRGQQVTLRCSSQSGHNTVSWYQQALGQGPQFIFQYYREEENGRGNFPPRFSGLQFPNYSSELNVNALELDDSALYLCASSPDSTNTGELFFGEGSRLTVL.